These 26 T cell receptor beta chains were sequenced from one sample in a study of regulatory T cells in long-lasting Graves disease. The TCR beta library used iRepertoire HTBI primers with Arm-PCR amplification of CDR3. TCRdb re-called the multiplex PCR reads through MiXCR, storing one row per CDR3 protein. The repertoire consists of hundreds of thousands of distinct CDR3 sequences, with about 22% occurring once and the leading ten covering roughly 7%. Time point in this sample: persistent/refractory GD, antithyroid drugs over 5 years with positive TRAb. RNA isolated from PBMCs was used to make the TCR library. Sequences were derived from peripheral blood mononuclear cells (PBMCs), sampled when the disease was refractory, from a patient treated with antithyroid drugs. The receptors here all came from a female donor with Graves disease.

The V gene is TRBV29-1, the J gene TRBJ2-5; either TRBD1 or TRBD2 may fit D (5 bases each). The CDR3 spans 14 residues. Germline CDR1 is SQVTM and CDR2 is ANQGSEA. Trimming shortened V by 3 bases and J by 3 bases, and 14 bases separated the two germline ends. The CDR3 spells CSVDRDGREETQYF. The CDR3 bases are TGCAGCGTTGACAGGGACGGGCGGGAAGAGACCCAGTACTTC.

This clonotype was recorded many times. The chain couples TRBV7-9 to TRBJ1-2, with a possible D match to TRBD1 (6 bases). V lost 3 bases and J lost 3, with 11 bases in between. This CDR3 is 14 amino acids long. Looked up from germline, CDR1 is SEHNR and CDR2 is FQNEAQ (reference sequence). For the CDR3, the DNA is TGTGCCAGCAGCTTCGGGGGGCTCGACTATGGCTACACCTTC. Its translation is CASSFGGLDYGYTF. Variable domain in full (rest from reference TRBV7-9 and TRBJ1-2): DTGVSQNPRHKITKRGQNVTFRCDPISEHNRLYWYRQTLGQGPEFLTYFQNEAQLEKSRLLSDRFSAERPKGSFSTLEIQRTEQGDSAMYLCASSFGGLDYGYTFGSGTRLTVV.

There are many counts of this clonotype. The rearrangement links TRBV10-2 to TRBJ1-1; D is ambiguous. The CDR3 consists of 13 residues. With 5 bases removed from V and 4 bases from J, the gap between germline ends came to 11 bases. CDR1 is WSHSY, CDR2 SAAADI, per germline. The CDR3, as DNA: TGCGCCAGCAGTACACAAGAAGTCACTGAAGCTTTCTTT. Its translation is CASSTQEVTEAFF.

Regarding this clonotype: A much larger clone differs from this one at a single base, so this may be a read error. The chain carries TRBV7-9 and TRBJ2-7; 7 bases agree with TRBD2. V lost 5 bases, J lost 5 bases, and 9 bases stayed unmatched. CDR3 length: 14 amino acids. Looked up from germline, CDR1 is SEHNR and CDR2 is FQNEAQ (reference sequence). The CDR3 nucleotides are TGTGCCAGCAGCCCCTGGACTAGAGGCGACGAGCAGTACTTC. As protein: CASSPWTRGDEQYF. The full variable domain, with the rest looked up from reference TRBV7-9 and TRBJ2-7, is DTGVSQNPRHKITKRGQNVTFRCDPISEHNRLYWYRQTLGQGPEFLTYFQNEAQLEKSRLLSDRFSAERPKGSFSTLEIQRTEQGDSAMYLCASSPWTRGDEQYFGPGTRLTVT.

This clonotype appeared many times. In nucleotides, the CDR3 is TGTGCCAGCAGTTTTACAGGGTCGGATTCACCCCTCCACTTT. The encoded protein is CASSFTGSDSPLHF. This chain joins TRBV12-3 or TRBV12-4 and TRBJ1-6, with a weak D call TRBD1 (6 bases). With 3 bases removed from V and 8 bases from J, the gap between germline ends came to 11 bases. There are 14 residues in the CDR3.

As for this clonotype: In this CDR3 the conserved last residue, phenylalanine or tryptophan, is missing, so a read error is likely. The V call is TRBV30, the J call TRBJ1-1; TRBD1 agrees at 11 bases. The V and J ends lost 6 bases and 6 bases, in that order; junction bases with no gene match: 12. This CDR3 spans 15 amino acids. The germline V gene encodes CDR1 GTSNPN and CDR2 SVGIG (reference sequence). For the CDR3, the DNA is TGTGCCTGCCTCGGACAGGGGGCGATGGTCGCTGAAGCTTTCTCT. Residues: CACLGQGAMVAEAFS.

The sample holds many counts of this clonotype. The chain has TRBV7-2 and TRBJ1-2; D remains unclear. Trimming removed 7 bases at V and 8 bases at J, with 14 bases between. Germline CDR1 is SGHTA and CDR2 is FQGNSA. The CDR3 is 12 residues long. The CDR3 reads CASTSPPQGYTF. CDR3 DNA: TGTGCCAGCACCTCCCCCCCCCAAGGCTACACCTTC.

This chain joins TRBV19 and TRBJ1-1, with D possibly being TRBD1 (6 bases). The V end lost 6 bases, the J end lost 0 bases, and 11 bases lay between the germline ends. The CDR3 is 14 residues long. The germline gives CDR1 LNHDA, CDR2 SQIVND (reference sequence). The CDR3 spells CASRWGGLNTEAFF. In DNA, the CDR3 is TGTGCCAGTAGATGGGGGGGCTTGAACACTGAAGCTTTCTTT.

In its sample, this clonotype was seen many times. This chain uses TRBV10-3 with TRBJ1-4, with TRBD1 identical over 10 bases. Germline CDR1 is ENHRY and CDR2 is SYGVKD. Losses at the gene ends were 2 bases for V and 8 bases for J; bases not matched to a gene: 5. This CDR3 is 15 amino acids long. For the CDR3, the DNA is TGTGCCATCAGTGAGCGACAGGGGGCAGGGGAAAAACTGTTTTTT. Protein sequence: CAISERQGAGEKLFF.

The CDR3 spells CAITGGPNQPQHF. The CDR3 bases are TGTGCCATTACAGGGGGCCCCAATCAGCCCCAGCATTTT. The chain couples TRBV10-3 to TRBJ1-5; 9 bases align to TRBD1. This CDR3 comprises 13 residues. Germline CDR1 and CDR2: ENHRY and SYGVKD. Trimming at V came to 9 bases and at J to 3 bases, leaving 3 bases not matched to a gene.

The CDR3 DNA follows: TGTGCCAGCAGCCAGGGTGAGGGACGGGACACTGAAGCTTTCTTT. This encodes CASSQGEGRDTEAFF. This sequence joins TRBV4-2 and TRBJ1-1; tentatively, D is TRBD1 (5 bases). CDR3 length equals 15 residues. Trimming pared 3 bases from V and 3 bases from J, leaving 14 bases between. Germline V CDR1 and CDR2: LGHNA, YNFKEQ.

The chain has TRBV18 and TRBJ1-1, with D perhaps TRBD1 (5 bases). The CDR3 is made up of 15 amino acids. The V end was cut by 0 bases, the J end by 4 bases, with 12 bases between. Germline V gives CDR1 KGHSH, CDR2 LQKENI. The CDR3 is CASSPPNRRGTEAFF. The CDR3 DNA is TGTGCCAGCTCACCACCGAACAGGAGGGGCACTGAAGCTTTCTTT.

This clonotype came up a few times. The V and J genes are TRBV7-9 and TRBJ2-7; TRBD2 aligns across 9 bases. Germline trimming cut 3 bases from V and 1 base from J; bases unmatched to any gene: 7. This CDR3 region has 16 residues. Germline CDR1 SEHNR, CDR2 FQNEAQ (reference sequence). The CDR3 sequence: CASSFPTSGISYEQYF. The CDR3 nucleotides are TGTGCCAGCAGCTTCCCGACTAGCGGAATTTCCTACGAGCAGTACTTC. The full variable domain, in which reference TRBV7-9 and TRBJ2-7 provide the parts outside the CDR3, is DTGVSQNPRHKITKRGQNVTFRCDPISEHNRLYWYRQTLGQGPEFLTYFQNEAQLEKSRLLSDRFSAERPKGSFSTLEIQRTEQGDSAMYLCASSFPTSGISYEQYFGPGTRLTVT.

The chain joins TRBV29-1 to TRBJ1-3; the D gene is possibly TRBD1 (5 bases). This CDR3 has 14 residues. V lost 7 bases to trimming and J lost 1 base, with 14 bases between them. CDR1 and CDR2 (germline): SQVTM, ANQGSEA. In nucleotides, the CDR3 is TGCAGCGCTCAGGGAGGGGTATCTGGAAACACCATATATTTT. Its translation is CSAQGGVSGNTIYF.

The rearrangement uses TRBV6-9 and TRBJ2-3; D is possibly TRBD1 or TRBD2 (6 bases each). This CDR3 region has 14 residues. Germline CDR1 is MNHGY and CDR2 is SVAAGI. V lost 4 bases, J lost 4 bases, and 12 bases lay in between. This chain's CDR3 is CASSLQGGSDTQYF. DNA of the CDR3: TGTGCCAGCAGTTTACAGGGAGGTTCAGATACGCAGTATTTT.

With regard to this clonotype: Because the CDR3 is missing its conserved closing phenylalanine or tryptophan, this is likely a read error. The V and J genes are TRBV28 and TRBJ2-5; D gene uncertain. V was cut by 2 bases and J by 8 bases, with 3 bases left in between. This CDR3 has 10 amino acids. Germline V gives CDR1 MDHEN, CDR2 SYDVKM. This chain's CDR3 is CASSLGTQYL. CDR3 bases: TGTGCCAGCAGTTTAGGAACCCAGTACCTC.

The chain combines TRBV29-1 with TRBJ2-2; 8 bases line up with TRBD1. The CDR3 covers 13 residues. Germline V gene lookup returns CDR1 SQVTM and CDR2 ANQGSEA. Trimming removed 7 bases from V and 5 bases from J; junction bases left unmatched: 6. Here the CDR3 reads CSAQGARTGELFF. CDR3 in DNA: TGCAGCGCCCAGGGGGCGCGTACCGGGGAGCTGTTTTTT.

This clonotype occurred a few times. V gene TRBV27 combines with J gene TRBJ2-5; D perhaps matches TRBD1 (5 bases). Between the trimmed V and J ends, which lost 3 bases and 1 base, there was a span of 12 bases. Germline V lookup: CDR1 MNHEY, CDR2 SMNVEV (reference sequence). CDR3 length: 15 residues. The CDR3 DNA follows: TGTGCCAGCAGTTTGTACTCAGGGTCCCAAGAGACCCAGTACTTC. Protein: CASSLYSGSQETQYF.

Many counts were recorded for this clonotype. A much more abundant neighbour one base away suggests this may be a read error. The gene calls are TRBV7-9 and TRBJ2-5; 9 bases fit TRBD1. In germline, CDR1 is SEHNR, CDR2 FQNEAQ (reference sequence). This CDR3 region has 13 residues. Trimming at V came to 6 bases and at J to 3 bases, leaving 2 bases not matched to a gene. Here the CDR3 reads CASSDRGKETQYF. The DNA for the CDR3 is TGTGCCAGCAGTGACAGGGGGAAAGAGACCCAGTACTTC.

This sequence joins TRBV13 and TRBJ2-7; D unresolved. The V end lost 3 bases, the J end lost 0 bases, and 12 bases lay between the germline ends. CDR3 length: 15 residues. Germline lookup yields CDR1 PRHDT and CDR2 FYEKMQ (reference sequence). As DNA, the CDR3 is TGTGCCAGCAGCTTGAGAGGTGGTACCTCCTACGAGCAGTACTTC. Translated: CASSLRGGTSYEQYF.

The chain uses TRBV19 and TRBJ2-6; either TRBD1 or TRBD2 may fit D (5 bases each). V lost 4 bases to trimming and J lost 6 bases, with 13 bases between them. Germline V gives CDR1 LNHDA, CDR2 SQIVND (reference sequence). The CDR3 extends over 15 amino acids. The CDR3 bases are TGTGCCAGTAGTACTTACACGGGACCGGCCAACGTCCTGACTTTC. Translated: CASSTYTGPANVLTF.

In its sample, this clonotype was seen many times. The chain joins TRBV24-1 to TRBJ2-5, with a possible D match to TRBD2 (6 bases). CDR3 length: 15 residues. Trimming pared 5 bases from V and 2 bases from J, leaving 14 bases between. CDR1 is KGHDR and CDR2 is SFDVKD in the germline V gene. The CDR3 bases are TGTGCCACCAGTGCGGGGGTGCAGACTCAAGAGACCCAGTACTTC. This codes for CATSAGVQTQETQYF.

In the case of this clonotype: One base away lies a much larger clone, so this may be a sequencing read error. CDR3 sequence: CTSSPRTSGGETQYF. The CDR3 DNA follows: TGTACCAGCAGCCCAAGGACTAGCGGGGGAGAGACCCAGTACTTC. The chain combines TRBV11-2 with TRBJ2-5; 13 bases are a match to TRBD2. The CDR3 sequence is 15 residues long. In germline, CDR1 is SGHAT, CDR2 FQNNGV.

With regard to this clonotype: With a much larger clone just one base away, this may be a read error. This chain links TRBV27 with TRBJ1-4; D remains unclear. The germline gives CDR1 MNHEY, CDR2 SMNVEV (reference sequence). The CDR3 sequence is 12 residues long. V lost 10 bases, J lost 8 bases, and 14 bases lay in between. CDR3 loop: CAISRPAEKLFF. The CDR3, as DNA: TGTGCCATCAGCAGGCCAGCCGAAAAACTGTTTTTT.

The chain links TRBV28 to TRBJ2-2; D is tentatively TRBD1 or TRBD2 (5 bases each). CDR3 length equals 14 residues. Trimming stripped 7 bases from V and 2 bases from J, with 11 bases between. Germline-derived CDR1 and CDR2 are MDHEN and SYDVKM. The CDR3 nucleotides are TGTGCCAGCACGGGGCAGTTAAACACCGGGGAGCTGTTTTTT. Protein sequence: CASTGQLNTGELFF.

In this sample, this clonotype turned up many times. The V call is TRBV3-1, the J call TRBJ2-5, with a weak D call TRBD2 (5 bases). The CDR3 is 15 amino acids. V was cut by 4 bases and J by 5 bases, with 17 bases left in between. CDR1 is LGHDT and CDR2 is YNNKEL in the germline V gene (reference sequence). The CDR3 sequence: CASSPPARAWETQYF. In DNA, the CDR3 is TGTGCCAGCAGCCCCCCGGCGAGGGCGTGGGAGACCCAGTACTTC.